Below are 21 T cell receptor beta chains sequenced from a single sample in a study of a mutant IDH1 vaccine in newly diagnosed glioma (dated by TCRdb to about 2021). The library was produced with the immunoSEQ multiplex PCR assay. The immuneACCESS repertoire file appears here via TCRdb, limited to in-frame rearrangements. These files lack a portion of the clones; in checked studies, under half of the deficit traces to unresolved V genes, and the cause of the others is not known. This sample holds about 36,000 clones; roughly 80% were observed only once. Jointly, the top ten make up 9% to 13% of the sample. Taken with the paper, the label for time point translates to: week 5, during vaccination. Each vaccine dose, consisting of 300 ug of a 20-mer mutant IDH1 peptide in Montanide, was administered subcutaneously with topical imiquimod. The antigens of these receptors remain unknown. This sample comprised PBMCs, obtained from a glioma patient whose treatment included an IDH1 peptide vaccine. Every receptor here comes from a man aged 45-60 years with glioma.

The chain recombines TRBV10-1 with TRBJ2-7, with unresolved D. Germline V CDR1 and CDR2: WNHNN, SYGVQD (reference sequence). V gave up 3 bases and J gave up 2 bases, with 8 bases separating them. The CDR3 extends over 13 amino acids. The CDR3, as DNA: TGCGCCAGCAGTGAAGGGCGGACCTACGAGCAGTACTTC. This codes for CASSEGRTYEQYF.

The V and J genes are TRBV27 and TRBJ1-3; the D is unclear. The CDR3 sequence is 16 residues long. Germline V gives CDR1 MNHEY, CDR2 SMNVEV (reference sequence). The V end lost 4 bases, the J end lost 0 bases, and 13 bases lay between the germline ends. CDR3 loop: CASSYGLPSSGNTIYF. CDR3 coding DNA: TGTGCCAGCAGTTACGGCTTACCAAGCTCTGGAAACACCATATATTTT.

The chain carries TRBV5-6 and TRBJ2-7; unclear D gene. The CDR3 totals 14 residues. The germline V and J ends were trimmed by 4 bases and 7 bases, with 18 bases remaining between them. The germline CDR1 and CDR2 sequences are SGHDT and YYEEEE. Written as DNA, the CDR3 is TGTGCCAGCAGCCCTGACCCCCAAAGTCGGGAGCAGTACTTC. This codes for CASSPDPQSREQYF.

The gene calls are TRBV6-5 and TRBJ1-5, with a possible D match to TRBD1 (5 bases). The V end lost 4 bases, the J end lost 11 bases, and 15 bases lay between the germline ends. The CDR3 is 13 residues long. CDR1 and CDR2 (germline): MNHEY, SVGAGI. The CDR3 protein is CASSSPHGGTQHF. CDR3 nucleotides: TGTGCCAGCAGTTCCCCGCACGGGGGGACCCAGCATTTT.

CDR3 DNA: TGTGCCAGCAGCTTGGGACAGCAAGCTTTCTTT. Its protein is CASSLGQQAFF. The chain uses TRBV11-3 and TRBJ1-1, with TRBD1 matching over 7 bases. Germline V gene lookup returns CDR1 SGHNT and CDR2 YENEEA. The CDR3 totals 11 residues. V shed 3 bases, J shed 9 bases, and the junction held 1 base outside the gene matches.

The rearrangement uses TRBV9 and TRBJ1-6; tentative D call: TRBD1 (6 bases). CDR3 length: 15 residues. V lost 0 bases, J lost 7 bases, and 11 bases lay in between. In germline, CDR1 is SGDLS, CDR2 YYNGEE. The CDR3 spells CASSVGPGANSPLHF. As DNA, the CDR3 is TGTGCCAGCAGCGTAGGTCCAGGGGCCAATTCACCCCTCCACTTT.

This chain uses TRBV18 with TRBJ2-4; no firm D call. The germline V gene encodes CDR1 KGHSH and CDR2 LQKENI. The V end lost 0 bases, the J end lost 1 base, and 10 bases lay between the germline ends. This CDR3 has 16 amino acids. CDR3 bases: TGTGCCAGCTCACCACCGGAAGGTTTGGCCAAAAACATTCAGTACTTC. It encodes CASSPPEGLAKNIQYF.

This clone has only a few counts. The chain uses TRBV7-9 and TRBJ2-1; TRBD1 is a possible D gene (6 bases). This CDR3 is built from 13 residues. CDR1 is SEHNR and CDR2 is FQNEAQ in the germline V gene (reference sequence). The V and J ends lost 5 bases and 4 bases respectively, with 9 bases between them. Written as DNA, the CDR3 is TGTGCCAGCAGCCCCAGGGGTTACAATGAGCAGTTCTTC. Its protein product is CASSPRGYNEQFF.

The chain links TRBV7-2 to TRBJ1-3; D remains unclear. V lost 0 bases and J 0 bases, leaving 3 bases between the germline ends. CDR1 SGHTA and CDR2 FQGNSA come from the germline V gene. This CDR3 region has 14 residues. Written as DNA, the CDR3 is TGTGCCAGCAGCTTAGCAGGCTCTGGAAACACCATATATTTT. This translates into CASSLAGSGNTIYF. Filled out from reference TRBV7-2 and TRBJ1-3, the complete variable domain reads GAGVSQSPSNKVTEKGKDVELRCDPISGHTALYWYRQSLGQGLEFLIYFQGNSAPDKSGLPSDRFSAERTGGSVSTLTIQRTQQEDSAVYLCASSLAGSGNTIYFGEGSWLTVV.

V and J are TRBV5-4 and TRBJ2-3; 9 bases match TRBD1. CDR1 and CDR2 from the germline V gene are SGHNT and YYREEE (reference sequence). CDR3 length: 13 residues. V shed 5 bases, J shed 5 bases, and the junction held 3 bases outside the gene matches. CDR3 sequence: CASRATGGDTQYF. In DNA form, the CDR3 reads TGTGCCAGCAGGGCGACAGGGGGAGATACGCAGTATTTT.

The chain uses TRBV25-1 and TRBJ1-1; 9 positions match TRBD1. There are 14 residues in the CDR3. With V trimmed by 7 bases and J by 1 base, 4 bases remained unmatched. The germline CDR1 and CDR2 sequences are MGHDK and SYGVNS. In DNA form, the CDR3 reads TGTGCCAGCAAACAGGGGGCGGGGAACACTGAAGCTTTCTTT. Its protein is CASKQGAGNTEAFF. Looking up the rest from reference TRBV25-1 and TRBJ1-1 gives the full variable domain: EADIYQTPRYLVIGTGKKITLECSQTMGHDKMYWYQQDPGMELHLIHYSYGVNSTEKGDLSSESTVSRIRTEHFPLTLESARPSHTSQYLCASKQGAGNTEAFFGQGTRLTVV.

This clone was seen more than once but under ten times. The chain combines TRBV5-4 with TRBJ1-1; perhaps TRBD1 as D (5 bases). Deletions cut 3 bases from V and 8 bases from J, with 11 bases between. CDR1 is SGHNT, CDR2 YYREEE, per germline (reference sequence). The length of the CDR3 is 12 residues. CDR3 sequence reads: CASSWGNREAFF. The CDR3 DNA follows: TGTGCCAGCAGCTGGGGGAACAGAGAAGCTTTCTTT.

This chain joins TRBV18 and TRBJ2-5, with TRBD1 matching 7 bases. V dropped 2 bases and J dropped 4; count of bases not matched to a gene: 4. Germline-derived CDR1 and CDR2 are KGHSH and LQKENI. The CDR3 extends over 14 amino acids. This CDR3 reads CASSPDRVGETQYF. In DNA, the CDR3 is TGTGCCAGCTCACCAGACAGGGTGGGAGAGACCCAGTACTTC.

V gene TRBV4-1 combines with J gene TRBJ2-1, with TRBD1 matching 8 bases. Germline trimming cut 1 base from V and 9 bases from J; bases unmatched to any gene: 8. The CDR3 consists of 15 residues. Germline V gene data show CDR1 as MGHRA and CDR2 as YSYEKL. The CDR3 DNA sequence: TGCGCCAGCAGCCAAGTACCCTCAGGGGGCGGTGAGCAGTTCTTC. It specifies CASSQVPSGGGEQFF.

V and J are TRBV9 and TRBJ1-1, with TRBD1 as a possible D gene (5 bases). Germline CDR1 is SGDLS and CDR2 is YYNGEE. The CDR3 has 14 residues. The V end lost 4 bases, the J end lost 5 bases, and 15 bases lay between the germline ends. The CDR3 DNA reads TGTGCCAGCAGCCCACGTCAGGGTGGGACTGAAGCTTTCTTT. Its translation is CASSPRQGGTEAFF. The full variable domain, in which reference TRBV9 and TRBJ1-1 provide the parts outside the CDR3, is DSGVTQTPKHLITATGQRVTLRCSPRSGDLSVYWYQQSLDQGLQFLIQYYNGEERAKGNILERFSAQQFPDLHSELNLSSLELGDSALYFCASSPRQGGTEAFFGQGTRLTVV.

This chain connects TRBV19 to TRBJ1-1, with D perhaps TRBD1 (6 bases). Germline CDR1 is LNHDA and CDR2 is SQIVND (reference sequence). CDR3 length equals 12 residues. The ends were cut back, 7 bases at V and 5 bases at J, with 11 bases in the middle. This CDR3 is CASTQGWTEAFF. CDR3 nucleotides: TGTGCCAGTACGCAGGGGTGGACTGAAGCTTTCTTT. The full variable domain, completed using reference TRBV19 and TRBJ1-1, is DGGITQSPKYLFRKEGQNVTLSCEQNLNHDAMYWYRQDPGQGLRLIYYSQIVNDFQKGDIAEGYSVSREKKESFPLTVTSAQKNPTAFYLCASTQGWTEAFFGQGTRLTVV.

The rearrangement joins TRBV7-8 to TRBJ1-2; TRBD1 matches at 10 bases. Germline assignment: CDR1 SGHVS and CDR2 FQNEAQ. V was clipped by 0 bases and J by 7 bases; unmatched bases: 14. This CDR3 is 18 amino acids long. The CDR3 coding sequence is TGTGCCAGCAGCTTAGCGGCCTCGGGACAGGGGCTAGAGGCTGGCTACACCTTC. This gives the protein CASSLAASGQGLEAGYTF.

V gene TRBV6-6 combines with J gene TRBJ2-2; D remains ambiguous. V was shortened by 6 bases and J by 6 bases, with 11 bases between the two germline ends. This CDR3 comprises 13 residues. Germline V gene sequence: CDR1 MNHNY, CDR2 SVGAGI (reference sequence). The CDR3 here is CASSPGQPGELFF. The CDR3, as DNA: TGTGCCAGCAGCCCTGGTCAGCCCGGGGAGCTGTTTTTT.

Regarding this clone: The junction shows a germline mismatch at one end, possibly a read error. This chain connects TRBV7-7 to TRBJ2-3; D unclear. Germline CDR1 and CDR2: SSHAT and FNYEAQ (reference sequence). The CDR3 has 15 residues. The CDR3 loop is CASSLAHTQGDTQYF. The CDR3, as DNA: TGTGCTAGCAGCTTAGCCCACACCCAAGGCGATACGCAGTATTTT. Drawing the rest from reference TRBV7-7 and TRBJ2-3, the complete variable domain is GAGVSQSPRYKVTKRGQDVTLRCDPISSHATLYWYQQALGQGPEFLTYFNYEAQPDKSGLPSDRFSAERPEGSISTLTIQRTEQRDSAMYRCASSLAHTQGDTQYFGPGTRLTVL.

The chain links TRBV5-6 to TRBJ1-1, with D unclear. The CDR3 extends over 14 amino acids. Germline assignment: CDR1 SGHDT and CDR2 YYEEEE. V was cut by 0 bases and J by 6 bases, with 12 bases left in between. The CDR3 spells CASSLGRVVPEAFF. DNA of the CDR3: TGTGCCAGCAGCTTGGGAAGGGTGGTCCCTGAAGCTTTCTTT.

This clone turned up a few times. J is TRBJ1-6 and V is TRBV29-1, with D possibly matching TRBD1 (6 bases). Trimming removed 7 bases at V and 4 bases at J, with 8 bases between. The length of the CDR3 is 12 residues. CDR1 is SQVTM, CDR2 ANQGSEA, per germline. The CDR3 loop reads CSAGDYNSPLHF. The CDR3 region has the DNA TGCAGCGCAGGGGATTATAATTCACCCCTCCACTTT.